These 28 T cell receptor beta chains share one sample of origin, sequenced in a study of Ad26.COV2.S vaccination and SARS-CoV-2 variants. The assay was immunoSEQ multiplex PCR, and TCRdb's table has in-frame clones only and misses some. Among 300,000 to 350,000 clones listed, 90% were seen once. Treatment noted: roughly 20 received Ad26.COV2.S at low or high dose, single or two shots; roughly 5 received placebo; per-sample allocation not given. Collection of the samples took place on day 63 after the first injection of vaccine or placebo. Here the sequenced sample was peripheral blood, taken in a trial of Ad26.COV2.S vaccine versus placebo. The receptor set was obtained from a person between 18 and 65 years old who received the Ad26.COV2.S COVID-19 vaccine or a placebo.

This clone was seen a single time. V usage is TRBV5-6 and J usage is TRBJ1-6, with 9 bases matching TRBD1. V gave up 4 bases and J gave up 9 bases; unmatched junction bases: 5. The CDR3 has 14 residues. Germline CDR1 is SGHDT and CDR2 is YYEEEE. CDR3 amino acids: CASSQTGGGSPLHF. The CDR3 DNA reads TGTGCCAGCAGCCAGACAGGGGGAGGTTCACCCCTCCACTTT.

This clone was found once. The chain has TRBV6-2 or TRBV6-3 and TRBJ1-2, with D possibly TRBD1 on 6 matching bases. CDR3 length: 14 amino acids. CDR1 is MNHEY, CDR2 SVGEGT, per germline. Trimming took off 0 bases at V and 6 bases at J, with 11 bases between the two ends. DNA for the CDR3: TGTGCCAGCAGTTACTCGATACAGGGCAATGGCTACACCTTC. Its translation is CASSYSIQGNGYTF.

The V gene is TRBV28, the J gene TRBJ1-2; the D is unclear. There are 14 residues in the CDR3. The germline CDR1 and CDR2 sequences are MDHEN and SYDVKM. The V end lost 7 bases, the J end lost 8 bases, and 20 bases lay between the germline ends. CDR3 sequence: CASIDPTPTGGYTF. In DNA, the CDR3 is TGTGCCAGCATCGATCCAACCCCGACGGGAGGCTACACCTTC.

The CDR3 is CASSVGQGSTGELFF. Here the CDR3 DNA reads TGTGCCAGCAGCGTTGGACAGGGGAGCACCGGGGAGCTGTTTTTT. The J gene is TRBJ2-2, the V gene TRBV9; TRBD1 matches 9 bases. The CDR3 sequence is 15 residues long. Losses at the gene ends were 2 bases for V and 4 bases for J; bases not matched to a gene: 3. Germline values: CDR1 SGDLS, CDR2 YYNGEE.

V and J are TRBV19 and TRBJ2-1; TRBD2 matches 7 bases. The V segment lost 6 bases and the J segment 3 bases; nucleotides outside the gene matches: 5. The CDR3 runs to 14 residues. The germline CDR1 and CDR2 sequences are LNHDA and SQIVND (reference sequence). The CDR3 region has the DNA TGTGCCAGTAGAAGCGGACTAGTCTACAATGAGCAGTTCTTC. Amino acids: CASRSGLVYNEQFF. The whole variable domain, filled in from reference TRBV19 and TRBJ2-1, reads DGGITQSPKYLFRKEGQNVTLSCEQNLNHDAMYWYRQDPGQGLRLIYYSQIVNDFQKGDIAEGYSVSREKKESFPLTVTSAQKNPTAFYLCASRSGLVYNEQFFGPGTRLTVL.

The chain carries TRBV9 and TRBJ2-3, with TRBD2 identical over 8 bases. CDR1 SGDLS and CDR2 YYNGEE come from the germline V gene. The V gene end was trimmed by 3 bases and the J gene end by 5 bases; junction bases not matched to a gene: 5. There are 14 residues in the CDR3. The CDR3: CASSDPAGEDTQYF. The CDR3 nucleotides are TGTGCCAGCAGCGACCCAGCGGGAGAAGATACGCAGTATTTT.

CDR3 sequence reads: CASSRSISNQPQHF. The CDR3 DNA sequence: TGTGCCAGCTCACGGAGCATTAGCAATCAGCCCCAGCATTTT. V usage is TRBV18 and J usage is TRBJ1-5, with no clear D. Trimming stripped 4 bases from V and 0 bases from J, with 7 bases between. Per germline, CDR1 KGHSH and CDR2 LQKENI. This CDR3 is built from 14 residues.

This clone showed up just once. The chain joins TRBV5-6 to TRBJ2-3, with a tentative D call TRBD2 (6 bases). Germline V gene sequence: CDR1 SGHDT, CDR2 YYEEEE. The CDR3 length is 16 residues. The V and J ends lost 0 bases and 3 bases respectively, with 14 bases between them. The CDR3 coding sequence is TGTGCCAGCAGCTTGGTGGGGGGAGAGGGAACAGATACGCAGTATTTT. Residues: CASSLVGGEGTDTQYF.

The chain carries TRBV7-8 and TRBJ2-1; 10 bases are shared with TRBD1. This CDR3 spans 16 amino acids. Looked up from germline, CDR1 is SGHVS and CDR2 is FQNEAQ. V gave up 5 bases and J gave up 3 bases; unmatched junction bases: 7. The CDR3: CASSQYRDRGYNEQFF. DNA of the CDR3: TGTGCCAGCAGCCAGTACCGGGACAGGGGCTACAATGAGCAGTTCTTC. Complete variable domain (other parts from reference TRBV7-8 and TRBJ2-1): GAGVSQSPRYKVAKRGQDVALRCDPISGHVSLFWYQQALGQGPEFLTYFQNEAQLDKSGLPSDRFFAERPEGSVSTLKIQRTQQEDSAVYLCASSQYRDRGYNEQFFGPGTRLTVL.

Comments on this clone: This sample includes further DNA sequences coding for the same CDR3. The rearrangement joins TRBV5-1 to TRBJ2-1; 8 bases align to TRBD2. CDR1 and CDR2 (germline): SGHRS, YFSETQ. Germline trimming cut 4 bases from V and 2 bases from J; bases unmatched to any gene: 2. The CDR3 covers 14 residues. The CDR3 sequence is CASSLGGAYNEQFF. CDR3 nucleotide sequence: TGCGCCAGCAGCCTCGGGGGGGCCTACAATGAGCAGTTCTTC. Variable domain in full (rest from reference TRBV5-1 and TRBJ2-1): KAGVTQTPRYLIKTRGQQVTLSCSPISGHRSVSWYQQTPGQGLQFLFEYFSETQRNKGNFPGRFSGRQFSNSRSEMNVSTLELGDSALYLCASSLGGAYNEQFFGPGTRLTVL.

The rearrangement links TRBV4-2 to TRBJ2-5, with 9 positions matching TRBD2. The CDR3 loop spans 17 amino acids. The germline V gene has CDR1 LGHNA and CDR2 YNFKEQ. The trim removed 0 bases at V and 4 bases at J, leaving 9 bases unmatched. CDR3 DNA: TGTGCCAGCAGCCAAGATACAGCGGGAGGCCCTAGAGAGACCCAGTACTTC. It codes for CASSQDTAGGPRETQYF.

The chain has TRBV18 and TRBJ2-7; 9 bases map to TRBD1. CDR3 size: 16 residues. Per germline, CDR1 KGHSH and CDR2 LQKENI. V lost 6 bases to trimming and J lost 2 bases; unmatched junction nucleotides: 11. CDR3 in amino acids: CASSPATGQGPYEQYV. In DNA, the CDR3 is TGTGCCAGCTCGCCGGCGACGGGACAGGGCCCCTACGAGCAGTACGTC.

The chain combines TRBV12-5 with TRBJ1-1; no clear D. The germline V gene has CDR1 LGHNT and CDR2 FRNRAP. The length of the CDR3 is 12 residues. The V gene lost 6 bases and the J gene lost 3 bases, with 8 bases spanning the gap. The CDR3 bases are TGTGCTAGTGGGGGCGCATACACTGAAGCTTTCTTT. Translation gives CASGGAYTEAFF.

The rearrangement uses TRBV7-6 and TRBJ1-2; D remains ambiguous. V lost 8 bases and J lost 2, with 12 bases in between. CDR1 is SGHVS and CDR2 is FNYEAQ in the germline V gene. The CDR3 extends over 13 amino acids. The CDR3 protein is CASGYSLNYGYTF. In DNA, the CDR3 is TGTGCCAGCGGGTACAGCCTGAACTATGGCTACACCTTC.

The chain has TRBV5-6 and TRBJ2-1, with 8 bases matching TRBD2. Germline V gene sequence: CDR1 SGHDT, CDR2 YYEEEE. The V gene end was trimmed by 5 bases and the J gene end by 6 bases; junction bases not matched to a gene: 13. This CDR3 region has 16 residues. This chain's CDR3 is CASRRGRSEVRNEQFF. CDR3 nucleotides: TGTGCCAGCAGACGCGGGAGGTCGGAAGTTCGCAATGAGCAGTTCTTC.

The CDR3: CASSRQGFSYEQYF. CDR3 in DNA: TGTGCCAGCAGCCGACAGGGTTTCTCCTACGAGCAGTACTTC. The rearrangement uses TRBV5-5 and TRBJ2-7, with 7 bases matching TRBD1. V trimming: 4 bases; J trimming: 0 bases; junction bases outside the gene matches: 4. Germline loops: CDR1 SGHKS, CDR2 YYEKEE (reference sequence). The CDR3 contains 14 residues. Full variable domain (rest looked up from reference TRBV5-5 and TRBJ2-7): DAGVTQSPTHLIKTRGQQVTLRCSPISGHKSVSWYQQVLGQGPQFIFQYYEKEERGRGNFPDRFSARQFPNYSSELNVNALLLGDSALYLCASSRQGFSYEQYFGPGTRLTVT.

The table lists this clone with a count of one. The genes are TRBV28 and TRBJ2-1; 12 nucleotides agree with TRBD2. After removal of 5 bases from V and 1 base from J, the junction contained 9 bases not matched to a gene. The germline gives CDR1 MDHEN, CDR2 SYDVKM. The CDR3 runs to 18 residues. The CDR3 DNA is TGTGCCAGCAGTGTGACGGGACTAGCGGGCTTTTCCTACAATGAGCAGTTCTTC. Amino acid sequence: CASSVTGLAGFSYNEQFF.

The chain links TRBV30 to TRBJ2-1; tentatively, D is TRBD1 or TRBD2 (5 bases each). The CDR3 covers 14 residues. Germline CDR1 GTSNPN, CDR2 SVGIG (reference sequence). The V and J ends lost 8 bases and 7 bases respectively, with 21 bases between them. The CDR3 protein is CARSHGAGVNEQFF. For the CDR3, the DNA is TGTGCCAGGTCACACGGGGCGGGTGTGAATGAGCAGTTCTTC.

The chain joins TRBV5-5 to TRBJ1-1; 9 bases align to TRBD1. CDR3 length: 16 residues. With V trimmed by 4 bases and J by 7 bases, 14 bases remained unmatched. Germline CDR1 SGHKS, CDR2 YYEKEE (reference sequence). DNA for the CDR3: TGTGCCAGCAGCCGCTTATCGGGACAGGGCCCGGTTGAAGCTTTCTTT. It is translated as CASSRLSGQGPVEAFF.

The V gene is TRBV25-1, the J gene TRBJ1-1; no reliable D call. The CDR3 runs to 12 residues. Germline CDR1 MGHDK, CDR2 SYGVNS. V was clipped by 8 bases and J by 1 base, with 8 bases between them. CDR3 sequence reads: CASGRGNTEAFF. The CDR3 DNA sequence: TGTGCCAGCGGTCGGGGGAACACTGAAGCTTTCTTT.

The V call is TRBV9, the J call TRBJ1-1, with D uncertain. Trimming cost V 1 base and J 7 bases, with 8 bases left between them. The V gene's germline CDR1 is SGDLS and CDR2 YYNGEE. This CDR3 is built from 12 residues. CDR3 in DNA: TGTGCCAGCAGCGTATTTCGAGGTGAAGCTTTCTTT. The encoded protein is CASSVFRGEAFF.

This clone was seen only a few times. CDR3 in DNA: TGTGCCAGCAGCCCCGGAACAGGTATCTTCACAGATACGCAGTATTTT. Translating gives CASSPGTGIFTDTQYF. This rearrangement joins TRBV7-2 to TRBJ2-3; perhaps TRBD1 as D (5 bases). The CDR3 spans 16 residues. The germline CDR1 and CDR2 sequences are SGHTA and FQGNSA. V was pared by 5 bases and J by 2 bases, with 17 bases between.

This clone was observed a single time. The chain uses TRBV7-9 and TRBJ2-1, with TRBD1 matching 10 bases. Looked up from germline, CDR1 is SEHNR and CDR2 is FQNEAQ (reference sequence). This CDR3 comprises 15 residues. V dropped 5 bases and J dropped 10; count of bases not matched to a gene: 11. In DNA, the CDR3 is TGTGCCAGCAGCCTTCCGGGACAGGGGACTTGGGAGCAGTTCTTC. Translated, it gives CASSLPGQGTWEQFF.

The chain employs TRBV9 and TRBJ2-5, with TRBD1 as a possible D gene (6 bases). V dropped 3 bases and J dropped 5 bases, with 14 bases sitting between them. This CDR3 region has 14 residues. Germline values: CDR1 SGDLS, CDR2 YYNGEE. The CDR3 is CASSGSWGLETQYF. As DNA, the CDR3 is TGTGCCAGCAGCGGATCTTGGGGGCTGGAGACCCAGTACTTC.

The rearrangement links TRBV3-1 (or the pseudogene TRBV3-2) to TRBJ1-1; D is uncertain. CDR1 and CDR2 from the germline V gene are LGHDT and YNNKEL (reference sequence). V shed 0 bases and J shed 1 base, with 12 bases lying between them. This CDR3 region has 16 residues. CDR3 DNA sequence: TGTGCCAGCAGCCAAGATATACCGGCTGCGAACACTGAAGCTTTCTTT. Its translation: CASSQDIPAANTEAFF.

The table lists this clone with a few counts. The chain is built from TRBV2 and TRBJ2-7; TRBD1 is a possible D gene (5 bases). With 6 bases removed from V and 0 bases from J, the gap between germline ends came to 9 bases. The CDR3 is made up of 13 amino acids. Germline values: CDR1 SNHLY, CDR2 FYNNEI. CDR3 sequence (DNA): TGTGCCAGCAGACCCGACAGCTCCTACGAGCAGTACTTC. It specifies CASRPDSSYEQYF.

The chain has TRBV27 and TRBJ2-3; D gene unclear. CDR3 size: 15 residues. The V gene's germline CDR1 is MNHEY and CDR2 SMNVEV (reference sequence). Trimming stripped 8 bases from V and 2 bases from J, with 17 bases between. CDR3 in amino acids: CASGPLMTLTDTQYF. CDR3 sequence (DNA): TGTGCCAGCGGCCCCCTCATGACCCTCACAGATACGCAGTATTTT.

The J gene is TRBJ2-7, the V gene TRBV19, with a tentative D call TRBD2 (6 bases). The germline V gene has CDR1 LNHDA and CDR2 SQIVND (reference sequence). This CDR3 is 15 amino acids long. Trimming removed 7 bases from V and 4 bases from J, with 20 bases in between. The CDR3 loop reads CASIGPYPGGYEQYF. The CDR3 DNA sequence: TGTGCCAGTATCGGACCCTACCCTGGGGGGTACGAGCAGTACTTC.